The 21 T cell receptor beta chains presented below share a single source sample, sequenced in a study of CD8 T cells in ankylosing spondylitis. TCRdb ran MiXCR on the 5' RACE reads and lists one entry per CDR3 protein. The repertoire has approximately 110,000 distinct CDR3 sequences, around 24% of them found once; the top ten carry roughly 12%. The sequencing sample was made of synovial fluid, either unsorted or a sorted T cell fraction (not recorded which). The source is a male donor with ankylosing spondylitis.

V usage is TRBV7-2 and J usage is TRBJ2-7; TRBD2 aligns across 10 bases. Unmatched junction bases numbered 6, after V lost 1 base and J lost 3 bases. The length of the CDR3 is 16 residues. CDR1 is SGHTA and CDR2 is FQGNSA in the germline V gene. CDR3 amino acids: CASSLGLAGGNYEQYF. CDR3 coding DNA: TGTGCCAGCAGCTTAGGACTAGCGGGCGGAAACTACGAGCAGTACTTC.

This chain uses TRBV3-1 with TRBJ1-1; no firm D call. With 3 bases removed from V and 3 bases from J, the gap between germline ends came to 8 bases. This CDR3 has 13 amino acids. Germline assignment: CDR1 LGHDT and CDR2 YNNKEL (reference sequence). The CDR3 spells CASSQSIYTEAFF. The CDR3 coding sequence is TGTGCCAGCAGCCAGTCTATATACACTGAAGCTTTCTTT.

A word on this clonotype: Since a much larger clone is just one base distant, this may be a read error. The chain combines TRBV5-5 with TRBJ2-7; 14 bases fit TRBD2. CDR1 is SGHKS and CDR2 is YYEKEE in the germline V gene (reference sequence). The CDR3 has 15 residues. The CDR3 reads CASSPWTSGRYEQDF. CDR3 in DNA: TGTGCCAGCAGCCCTTGGACTAGCGGGAGGTACGAGCAGGACTTC.

The chain carries TRBV7-2 and TRBJ2-3; D may be TRBD2 (6 bases). V dropped 5 bases and J dropped 6 bases, with 15 bases sitting between them. The germline V gene encodes CDR1 SGHTA and CDR2 FQGNSA. CDR3 size: 14 residues. The CDR3 is CASSPGGAKDTQYF. The CDR3 nucleotides are TGTGCCAGCAGCCCCGGAGGGGCTAAGGATACGCAGTATTTT.

The chain carries TRBV7-9 and TRBJ2-7, with D possibly TRBD2 on 6 matching bases. Germline assignment: CDR1 SEHNR and CDR2 FQNEAQ (reference sequence). CDR3 length: 14 residues. V gave up 5 bases and J gave up 2 bases, with 13 bases separating them. The CDR3, as DNA: TGTGCCAGCAGCACCTCGGGGAGGACCTACGAGCAGTACTTC. It encodes CASSTSGRTYEQYF.

This clonotype was counted between two and nine times. CDR3 residues: CSAGKGTTYNEQFF. The CDR3 DNA reads as TGCAGTGCGGGTAAGGGGACTACCTACAATGAGCAGTTCTTC. This sequence joins TRBV20-1 and TRBJ2-1; 7 bases align to TRBD2. The CDR3 runs to 14 residues. J lost 2 bases, V lost 6 bases, and 7 bases had no gene match. Germline loops: CDR1 DFQATT, CDR2 SNEGSKA (reference sequence).

The chain combines TRBV4-2 with TRBJ2-3; D is perhaps TRBD2 (5 bases). The CDR3 is 17 amino acids. The ends were cut back, 1 base at V and 0 bases at J, with 14 bases in the middle. In germline, CDR1 is LGHNA, CDR2 YNFKEQ. CDR3 protein: CASSQGSSAVSTDTQYF. The CDR3 bases are TGTGCCAGCAGCCAAGGGTCATCAGCGGTTAGCACAGATACGCAGTATTTT.

In this sample, this clonotype turned up a few times. The rearrangement links TRBV2 to TRBJ2-7, with a weak D call TRBD2 (5 bases). CDR1 and CDR2 from the germline V gene are SNHLY and FYNNEI. This CDR3 spans 12 amino acids. Deletions cut 11 bases from V and 0 bases from J, with 11 bases between. This CDR3 is CAAGRGSYEQYV. In DNA, the CDR3 is TGTGCCGCTGGACGGGGCTCCTACGAGCAGTACGTC.

This clonotype has just a few counts. The chain couples TRBV12-3 or TRBV12-4 to TRBJ2-4; D is unclear. The CDR3 contains 14 residues. The V and J ends lost 6 bases and 3 bases respectively, with 12 bases between them. The CDR3 region has the DNA TGTGCCAGCAGGTCCACAGTAGGCAAAAACATTCAGTACTTC. This translates into CASRSTVGKNIQYF.

This rearrangement joins TRBV12-3 or TRBV12-4 to TRBJ1-5; D might be TRBD1 (5 bases). The germline V and J ends were trimmed by 5 bases and 2 bases, with 19 bases remaining between them. This CDR3 has 17 residues. The CDR3 loop is CASSREVGGTGNQPQHF. The DNA for the CDR3 is TGTGCCAGCAGTCGAGAAGTAGGCGGGACGGGCAATCAGCCCCAGCATTTT.

V is TRBV13 and J is TRBJ2-1; D is unclear. The CDR3 length is 15 residues. V lost 1 base, J lost 5 bases, and 12 bases lay in between. CDR1 and CDR2 from the germline V gene are PRHDT and FYEKMQ (reference sequence). The CDR3 DNA follows: TGTGCCAGCAGCTTAGAACTAACCTACCACAATGAGCAGTTCTTC. This translates into CASSLELTYHNEQFF.

This CDR3 reads CASSPPGHSYNEQFF. In nucleotides, the CDR3 is TGTGCCAGCAGTCCACCTGGACATTCCTACAATGAGCAGTTCTTC. The rearrangement joins TRBV12-3 or TRBV12-4 to TRBJ2-1; D perhaps matches TRBD1 (5 bases). V lost 5 bases and J 1 base, leaving 12 bases between the germline ends. The CDR3 is 15 residues long.

The chain is built from TRBV7-2 and TRBJ1-2; D is ambiguous. The CDR3 has 14 amino acids. From germline, CDR1 is SGHTA and CDR2 FQGNSA. V was cut by 5 bases and J by 3 bases, with 13 bases left in between. The CDR3 sequence: CASSLRSTYYGYTF. Written as DNA, the CDR3 is TGTGCCAGCAGCCTTCGGTCCACCTACTATGGCTACACCTTC.

This clonotype was detected only a few times. The genes are TRBV15 and TRBJ2-1; D possibly corresponds to TRBD2 (5 bases). Trimming cost V 0 bases and J 6 bases, with 12 bases left between them. The CDR3 consists of 15 residues. The germline gives CDR1 LNHNV, CDR2 YYDKDF (reference sequence). The CDR3 spells CATSRELDLTNEQFF. As DNA, the CDR3 is TGTGCCACCAGCAGAGAGTTGGACTTGACCAATGAGCAGTTCTTC.

This clonotype has more than one count but fewer than ten. The V call is TRBV7-9, the J call TRBJ2-2, with a weak D call TRBD1 (6 bases). V dropped 2 bases and J dropped 4 bases, with 14 bases sitting between them. The CDR3 contains 16 residues. Germline V gene lookup returns CDR1 SEHNR and CDR2 FQNEAQ (reference sequence). Here the CDR3 reads CASSLNSQGRTGELFF. CDR3 nucleotides: TGTGCCAGCAGCTTAAATTCACAGGGACGCACCGGGGAGCTGTTTTTT.

The J gene is TRBJ2-7, the V gene TRBV30, with D uncertain. Trimming took off 2 bases at V and 2 bases at J, with 4 bases between the two ends. Per germline, CDR1 GTSNPN and CDR2 SVGIG (reference sequence). CDR3 length: 11 residues. The CDR3 is CAWSSTYEQYF. In DNA form, the CDR3 reads TGTGCCTGGAGTTCAACCTACGAGCAGTACTTC.

The gene calls are TRBV24-1 and TRBJ2-6; 9 nucleotides agree with TRBD1. The CDR3 length is 19 residues. The junction had 14 bases not matched to a gene; V was cut back by 5 bases and J by 4 bases. Germline CDR1 is KGHDR and CDR2 is SFDVKD. The CDR3 DNA reads TGTGCCACCAGTGCCCCGGGACAGGGTCCCTTAGGGGGGGCCAACGTCCTGACTTTC. Translating it yields CATSAPGQGPLGGANVLTF.

J is TRBJ1-5 and V is TRBV7-2; D remains ambiguous. Germline CDR1 reads SGHTA; CDR2 reads FQGNSA. There are 17 residues in the CDR3. V lost 1 base and J lost 0, with 13 bases in between. CDR3 DNA: TGTGCCAGCAGCTTAGGGGTGAAGAGGTATAGCAATCAGCCCCAGCATTTT. Amino acids: CASSLGVKRYSNQPQHF.

This chain links TRBV7-9 with TRBJ2-1, with D unclear. Between the trimmed V and J ends, which lost 10 bases and 0 bases, there was a span of 13 bases. From germline, CDR1 is SEHNR and CDR2 FQNEAQ (reference sequence). CDR3 length: 14 amino acids. This CDR3 reads CAIPLVDSYNEQFF. The CDR3 DNA follows: TGTGCCATCCCACTGGTAGACTCCTACAATGAGCAGTTCTTC.

The J gene is TRBJ2-1, the V gene TRBV5-6, with D possibly matching TRBD2 (5 bases). Germline V gene data show CDR1 as SGHDT and CDR2 as YYEEEE. This CDR3 spans 13 amino acids. V was pared by 1 base and J by 8 bases, with 10 bases between. The CDR3, as DNA: TGTGCCAGCAGCTTGAGAGGGCCTGATGAGCAGTTCTTC. This codes for CASSLRGPDEQFF.

V is TRBV20-1 and J is TRBJ2-3; D is uncertain. The CDR3 runs to 11 residues. Germline CDR1 DFQATT, CDR2 SNEGSKA (reference sequence). V shed 5 bases and J shed 5 bases, with 8 bases lying between them. CDR3 sequence: CSAPVRDTQYF. The CDR3 DNA follows: TGCAGTGCTCCCGTCCGAGATACGCAGTATTTT.